Shown below are 5 T cell receptor beta chains from a single sample sequenced in a study of neoadjuvant anti-PD-1 for oral cavity cancer. Using immunoSEQ multiplex PCR, the repertoire was profiled, and TCRdb retains in-frame clones only, with some absent. The sample lists about 7,600 clones; about 53% were seen once. The specimen was tumor tissue, collected before nivolumab (anti-PD-1) treatment. The source of these receptors is a person aged 35-80 years with oral cavity squamous cell carcinoma.

The chain combines TRBV5-1 with TRBJ2-5; D remains unclear. CDR3 length equals 16 residues. V was cut by 0 bases and J by 0 bases, with 12 bases left in between. Germline V gene sequence: CDR1 SGHRS, CDR2 YFSETQ. CDR3 loop: CASSLAWTQYQETQYF. CDR3 in DNA: TGCGCCAGCAGCTTGGCGTGGACCCAGTACCAAGAGACCCAGTACTTC.

The V gene is TRBV6-6, the J gene TRBJ2-1; 8 bases are a match to TRBD2. The ends lost 7 bases at V and 1 base at J; junction bases unmatched: 6. The CDR3 covers 15 residues. From germline, CDR1 is MNHNY and CDR2 SVGAGI (reference sequence). CDR3 residues: CASIGSGKSYNEQFF. The CDR3 region has the DNA TGTGCCAGCATCGGTAGCGGGAAGTCCTACAATGAGCAGTTCTTC.

The chain employs TRBV7-3 and TRBJ2-7, with a tentative D call TRBD2 (6 bases). There are 14 residues in the CDR3. Trimming shortened V by 5 bases and J by 2 bases, and 13 bases separated the two germline ends. Germline V gene lookup returns CDR1 SGHTA and CDR2 FQGTGA. Written as DNA, the CDR3 is TGTGCCAGCAGCCCCAGGGACTGGACCTACGAGCAGTACTTC. It specifies CASSPRDWTYEQYF. Full variable domain (missing parts from reference TRBV7-3 and TRBJ2-7): GAGVSQTPSNKVTEKGKYVELRCDPISGHTALYWYRQSLGQGPEFLIYFQGTGAADDSGLPNDRFFAVRPEGSVSTLKIQRTERGDSAVYLCASSPRDWTYEQYFGPGTRLTVT.

The J gene is TRBJ2-1, the V gene TRBV7-3, with D unclear. V was shortened by 3 bases and J by 8 bases, with 14 bases between the two germline ends. The V gene's germline CDR1 is SGHTA and CDR2 FQGTGA. The CDR3 spans 14 residues. The CDR3 coding sequence is TGTGCCAGCAGCTTGGACGGACCCTTGGATGAGCAGTTCTTC. Its protein is CASSLDGPLDEQFF.

The chain carries TRBV5-8 and TRBJ2-7, with unresolved D. Trimming removed 2 bases from V and 4 bases from J, with 7 bases in between. The germline gives CDR1 SGHTS, CDR2 YDEGEE. The CDR3 has 12 amino acids. Here the CDR3 reads CASSLLRYEQYF. In DNA form, the CDR3 reads TGTGCCAGCAGCTTACTACGGTACGAGCAGTACTTC.